Presented here are 23 T cell receptor beta chains from one specimen sequenced in a study of T cell repertoires in cytomegalovirus infection. TCRdb called the reads again in MiXCR, with one record for every CDR3 protein. This table has 400,000 or so distinct CDR3 sequences, 25% to 40% appearing once. What was sequenced was PBMCs. Receptors originate from a human donor in good health (CMV status not recorded). Some clones in this sample may be carry-over from other donors' samples.

The chain employs TRBV24-1 and TRBJ1-2; 7 bases map to TRBD1. The junction had 3 bases not matched to a gene; V was cut back by 5 bases and J by 1 base. The CDR3 has 14 residues. Looked up from germline, CDR1 is KGHDR and CDR2 is SFDVKD. In DNA form, the CDR3 reads TGTGCCACCAGTGGCCAGGGGGATAACTATGGCTACACCTTC. As protein: CATSGQGDNYGYTF.

Details on this clonotype: Its ends do not fully match the called genes, so a read error is possible. The gene calls are TRBV4-1 and TRBJ2-5; tentative D call: TRBD2 (6 bases). Germline V gene data show CDR1 as MGHRA and CDR2 as YSYEKL. The CDR3 spans 16 residues. The DNA for the CDR3 is TGTGCCAGCAGCCAAGAACGGCGGGGACCGTCAGAGACCCAGTACTTC. Its protein is CASSQERRGPSETQYF.

This clonotype came up a few times. The chain couples TRBV7-9 to TRBJ1-2; possible D gene TRBD1, 5 bases. CDR1 and CDR2 (germline): SEHNR, FQNEAQ (reference sequence). The CDR3 totals 15 residues. Trimming removed 5 bases from V and 4 bases from J, with 17 bases in between. As DNA, the CDR3 is TGTGCCAGCAGCCCAAGGTCGACAGCCCTCTATGGCTACACCTTC. It is translated as CASSPRSTALYGYTF.

As concerns this clonotype: Mismatch with germline at one junction end may stem from a read error. The rearrangement uses TRBV4-1 and TRBJ2-6; possible D gene TRBD1, 5 bases. Germline lookup yields CDR1 MGHRA and CDR2 YSYEKL. CDR3 length equals 16 residues. This CDR3 reads CASIQGAGSGANVLTF. The CDR3 DNA sequence: TGCGCCAGCATCCAAGGGGCCGGCTCTGGGGCCAACGTCCTGACTTTC.

The chain is built from TRBV5-1 and TRBJ1-1; no clear D. V was pared by 4 bases and J by 0 bases, with 13 bases between. The CDR3 totals 15 residues. In germline, CDR1 is SGHRS, CDR2 YFSETQ. CDR3 region: CASSNPGRMNTEAFF. The CDR3 DNA sequence: TGCGCCAGCAGCAACCCTGGACGGATGAACACTGAAGCTTTCTTT. Drawing the rest from reference TRBV5-1 and TRBJ1-1, the complete variable domain is KAGVTQTPRYLIKTRGQQVTLSCSPISGHRSVSWYQQTPGQGLQFLFEYFSETQRNKGNFPGRFSGRQFSNSRSEMNVSTLELGDSALYLCASSNPGRMNTEAFFGQGTRLTVV.

The V call is TRBV19, the J call TRBJ2-2; 8 bases are shared with TRBD1. The CDR3 extends over 14 amino acids. Germline-derived CDR1 and CDR2 are LNHDA and SQIVND (reference sequence). J gave up 12 bases and V 3 bases, and 9 bases lay outside the gene matches. Here the CDR3 DNA reads TGTGCCAGTAGTATCCGGGACAGGTCAGGGAAGCTGTTTTTT. It is translated as CASSIRDRSGKLFF.

In regard to this clonotype: Given a much more abundant clone one base away, this may be a read error. CDR3 amino acids: CAISPRGFLDEKLFF. In DNA, the CDR3 is TGTGCCATCAGTCCTAGGGGTTTCCTTGATGAAAAACTGTTTTTT. The V gene is TRBV27, the J gene TRBJ1-4; D perhaps matches TRBD1 (5 bases). The V gene's germline CDR1 is MNHEY and CDR2 SMNVEV (reference sequence). The CDR3 runs 15 residues.

V usage is TRBV24-1 and J usage is TRBJ2-1; 12 bases line up with TRBD2. The CDR3 runs to 17 residues. The germline CDR1 and CDR2 sequences are KGHDR and SFDVKD. J gave up 7 bases and V 2 bases, and 8 bases lay outside the gene matches. CDR3 sequence reads: CATSDYSTSGGRNEQFF. CDR3 coding DNA: TGTGCCACCAGTGATTACTCTACTAGCGGGGGGCGTAATGAGCAGTTCTTC.

This rearrangement joins TRBV20-1 to TRBJ2-5; D unresolved. The germline CDR1 and CDR2 sequences are DFQATT and SNEGSKA (reference sequence). V was trimmed by 5 bases and J by 5 bases, leaving 9 bases between them. The length of the CDR3 is 11 residues. The CDR3 protein is CSAPSVETQYF. In nucleotides, the CDR3 is TGCAGTGCTCCCTCCGTGGAGACCCAGTACTTC.

The V gene is TRBV28, the J gene TRBJ1-4; 7 nucleotides line up with TRBD1. Trimming at V came to 7 bases and at J to 4 bases, leaving 12 bases not matched to a gene. Germline lookup yields CDR1 MDHEN and CDR2 SYDVKM. This CDR3 has 16 residues. As DNA, the CDR3 is TGTGCCAGCACAGAGCCTCGACAGGGACATAATGAAAAACTGTTTTTT. Its protein is CASTEPRQGHNEKLFF.

The chain couples TRBV29-1 to TRBJ1-2, with D possibly matching TRBD1 (5 bases). The CDR3 has 15 amino acids. CDR1 and CDR2 (germline): SQVTM, ANQGSEA. Deletions cut 5 bases from V and 2 bases from J, with 18 bases between. CDR3 region: CSVKSQGDRNYGYTF. The DNA of the CDR3 is TGCAGCGTTAAGTCCCAGGGAGATAGAAACTATGGCTACACCTTC.

A few counts support this clonotype. CDR3: CASNPGRAGGHEQYF. DNA for the CDR3: TGTGCCAGCAATCCCGGCAGGGCGGGGGGGCACGAGCAGTACTTC. V and J are TRBV7-2 and TRBJ2-7; the match to TRBD2 covers 9 bases. The germline V gene encodes CDR1 SGHTA and CDR2 FQGNSA. The CDR3 spans 15 residues. V trimming: 7 bases; J trimming: 5 bases; junction bases outside the gene matches: 12.

This clonotype was counted only a few times. The J gene is TRBJ2-3, the V gene TRBV6-6, with D possibly matching TRBD2 (6 bases). The germline V and J ends were trimmed by 5 bases and 5 bases, with 23 bases remaining between them. This CDR3 is 17 amino acids long. Germline V lookup: CDR1 MNHNY, CDR2 SVGAGI (reference sequence). The CDR3 DNA reads TGTGCCAGCAGTGCCGGACCGTACTCATCGGAGGGAGATACGCAGTATTTT. Translating it yields CASSAGPYSSEGDTQYF.

The CDR3 DNA reads TGTGCCAGCAGACCCGCCGCCGGGGAGCTGTTTTTT. Protein sequence: CASRPAAGELFF. This rearrangement joins TRBV6-1 to TRBJ2-2; D call uncertain. CDR3 length equals 12 residues. Trimming shortened V by 6 bases and J by 6 bases, and 8 bases separated the two germline ends. The germline V gene encodes CDR1 MNHNS and CDR2 SASEGT.

A few counts support this clonotype. The chain employs TRBV7-6 and TRBJ2-7; 8 nucleotides line up with TRBD2. The CDR3 spans 14 residues. CDR1 SGHVS and CDR2 FNYEAQ come from the germline V gene. V trimming: 5 bases; J trimming: 6 bases; junction bases outside the gene matches: 9. CDR3 bases: TGTGCCAGCAGCCCCGTTCGGGGGGGAGCCGAGCAGTACTTC. As protein: CASSPVRGGAEQYF.

This chain links TRBV7-8 with TRBJ2-1; D may match TRBD1 or TRBD2 (5 bases each). The CDR3 runs 20 residues. V was clipped by 7 bases and J by 7 bases, with 35 bases between them. Germline CDR1 is SGHVS and CDR2 is FQNEAQ. The CDR3: CASTHPRGRPMDSYRNEQFF. In DNA form, the CDR3 reads TGTGCCAGCACACACCCAAGGGGCAGGCCCATGGACTCCTATAGGAATGAGCAGTTCTTC.

The genes are TRBV6-4 and TRBJ2-2; possibly TRBD1 for D (5 bases). Germline V gene sequence: CDR1 MRHNA, CDR2 SNTAGT. Trimming took off 2 bases at V and 2 bases at J, with 6 bases between the two ends. CDR3 length: 14 residues. The CDR3 nucleotides are TGTGCCAGCAGTGACGGGGCAAACACCGGGGAGCTGTTTTTT. Encoded protein: CASSDGANTGELFF.

The chain employs TRBV19 and TRBJ2-5, with 9 positions matching TRBD2. The V gene end was trimmed by 4 bases and the J gene end by 2 bases; junction bases not matched to a gene: 5. The CDR3 extends over 15 amino acids. Per the germline V gene, CDR1 is LNHDA and CDR2 is SQIVND (reference sequence). The CDR3 DNA reads as TGTGCCAGTAGTACACTGACTAGCGGACAAGAGACCCAGTACTTC. Protein: CASSTLTSGQETQYF. The full variable domain, rest sourced from reference TRBV19 and TRBJ2-5, is DGGITQSPKYLFRKEGQNVTLSCEQNLNHDAMYWYRQDPGQGLRLIYYSQIVNDFQKGDIAEGYSVSREKKESFPLTVTSAQKNPTAFYLCASSTLTSGQETQYFGPGTRLLVL.

This chain's CDR3 is CATRGTGDYEQYF. In DNA, the CDR3 is TGTGCCACCCGAGGGACAGGGGACTACGAGCAGTACTTC. V gene TRBV6-5 combines with J gene TRBJ2-7, with TRBD1 identical over 10 bases. In germline, CDR1 is MNHEY, CDR2 SVGAGI. V lost 10 bases and J lost 3; bases outside the gene matches: 6. This CDR3 region has 13 residues.

The CDR3 loop is CASSLPGLAVVFF. The CDR3 DNA is TGTGCCAGCAGCTTACCGGGACTAGCGGTCGTATTCTTC. The chain links TRBV7-9 to TRBJ2-1, with 11 bases matching TRBD2. This CDR3 contains 13 residues. Looked up from germline, CDR1 is SEHNR and CDR2 is FQNEAQ (reference sequence). Trimming took 2 bases from V and 16 from J; bases not matched to a gene: 7.

This clonotype was counted between two and nine times. The CDR3 DNA sequence: TGCGCCAGCAGCTCTCTTGGGACAGCTGTTAATTCACCCCTCCACTTT. Protein: CASSSLGTAVNSPLHF. V and J are TRBV5-1 and TRBJ1-6, with 7 nucleotides matching TRBD1. Germline V gives CDR1 SGHRS, CDR2 YFSETQ. The CDR3 has 16 amino acids. J gave up 6 bases and V 3 bases, and 9 bases lay outside the gene matches.

The V call is TRBV11-1, the J call TRBJ1-1; D unclear. The germline V gene has CDR1 SGHAT and CDR2 FQDESV (reference sequence). The germline V and J ends were trimmed by 5 bases and 7 bases, with 17 bases remaining between them. The length of the CDR3 is 14 residues. CDR3 nucleotides: TGTGCCAGCAGCCCCCAGCCGGGAAGTCTTGAAGCTTTCTTT. Translating it yields CASSPQPGSLEAFF.

The chain is built from TRBV27 and TRBJ2-2; 9 nucleotides agree with TRBD1. J was trimmed by 4 bases and V by 5 bases; bases with no gene match: 8. Germline V gene sequence: CDR1 MNHEY, CDR2 SMNVEV (reference sequence). The CDR3 runs 16 residues. CDR3 sequence reads: CASSPPTGGGTGELFF. DNA for the CDR3: TGTGCCAGCAGTCCACCGACAGGGGGTGGCACCGGGGAGCTGTTTTTT.